This T cell receptor (beta chain) emerged from a study of blood T cell repertoires in COVID-19. The study recruited people aged about 18 to 95 years across around 24 US areas. Cohort placement rested on clinical history that participants reported themselves. The study counted Cohort 3 donors as recovered given two negative PCRs, clearance, or symptom resolution. Under the authors' procedure: By means of reference gene primer amplification, nucleated cell counts were estimated. Here immunoSEQ multiplex PCR was the method, and the copy in TCRdb shows in-frame clones only, minus some. D and trimming come from the DNA, and the V and J calls and clone size come from that table. The table shows 200,000 to 250,000 clones, with roughly 84% occurring only once. Germline assignment: CDR1 SGHRS and CDR2 YFSETQ. The CDR3 has 14 residues. V shed 4 bases and J 5 bases; nucleotides not matched to a gene: 9.

The sequencing input was PBMCs or T cells enriched from blood (not recorded which). J is TRBJ2-7 and V is TRBV5-1; 7 nucleotides agree with TRBD2. This TCR derives from a woman aged 40 to 49 who had recovered from COVID-19. Here the CDR3 DNA reads TGCGCCAGCAGCCCCCGCGGGGGTGAGGACGAGCAGTACGTC. This sequence encodes CASSPRGGEDEQYV.